This paragraph covers one T cell receptor (beta chain) sequence. TCRdb's table, derived via immunoSEQ multiplex PCR, lists solely in-frame clones and lacks some. The sample holds approximately 490,000 clones, about four fifths seen once. The sample is drawn from a study of shared T cell receptors in the human thymus. This CDR3 spans 12 amino acids. With 3 bases clipped from V and 6 bases from J, the junction kept 2 bases outside the gene matches. Per germline, CDR1 SGHTS and CDR2 YDEGEE. The same data also went into a second study, on human thymus T cells. That paper states: Resections removed during corrective heart surgery provided the thymus tissue used.

The V call is TRBV5-8, the J call TRBJ2-7; TRBD1 aligns across 8 bases. Material: thymocytes. This sequence originates from a boy less than two years old with a congenital heart defect. The CDR3 protein is CASSSDRGEQYF. The DNA of the CDR3 is TGTGCCAGCAGCTCTGACAGGGGCGAGCAGTACTTC. Drawing the rest from reference TRBV5-8 and TRBJ2-7, the complete variable domain is EAGVTQSPTHLIKTRGQQATLRCSPISGHTSVYWYQQALGLGLQFLLWYDEGEERNRGNFPPRFSGRQFPNYSSELNVNALELEDSALYLCASSSDRGEQYFGPGTRLTVT.